This record concerns one TCR beta chain sequence. As yet, its antigen is unknown. These data belong to a study of CD8+ T cells in alopecia areata. Findings and caveats of the study: Compared with mice, patients displayed less clear TCR sharing, possibly for HLA-related reasons.

Extraction of RNA preceded its reverse transcription into cDNA, which served as the sequencing template. Sequencing used immunoSEQ multiplex PCR; TCRdb keeps in-frame clones, though not all of them. Found here are fewer than 250,000 clones, approximately 60% of them singletons; the top ten hold around 0.7%. Treatment in this sample: oral pan-JAK inhibitor, 5-10 mg twice daily. The germline V gene encodes CDR1 SQVTM and CDR2 ANQGSEA. The CDR3 has 14 residues. V was pared by 6 bases and J by 3 bases, with 8 bases of the junction left unmatched. The chain couples TRBV29-1 to TRBJ2-1; 7 bases are shared with TRBD1. The source was CD4+ T cells sorted from blood, collected at week 4, from a patient treated with tofacitinib. The receptor comes from a human donor with alopecia areata. CDR3: CSVSFRDSYNEQFF. CDR3 nucleotides: TGCAGCGTCAGCTTCCGGGACAGCTACAATGAGCAGTTCTTC.